These 15 T cell receptor beta chains originate from one sample sequenced in a study of technical replicates of blood from four donors. Repertoires were generated with immunoSEQ multiplex PCR, while TCRdb's copy carries only in-frame clones and drops some. Found here are roughly 59,000 clones, more than 75% of them singletons; the top ten hold approximately 4.8%. Specimen: PBMCs. The receptors here all came from a human donor in good health. Some clones in this sample may be carry-over from other donors' samples.

The chain uses TRBV4-1 and TRBJ2-1; 8 bases match TRBD1. Per germline, CDR1 MGHRA and CDR2 YSYEKL. The CDR3 is made up of 14 amino acids. V lost 1 base, J lost 8 bases, and 4 bases stayed unmatched. CDR3 DNA sequence: TGCGCCAGCAGCCAAGGGTCAGGGGGCTATGAGCAGTTCTTC. This gives the protein CASSQGSGGYEQFF.

The V and J genes are TRBV6-5 and TRBJ1-4; 7 nucleotides match TRBD1. Trimming at V came to 7 bases and at J to 5 bases, leaving 7 bases not matched to a gene. In germline, CDR1 is MNHEY, CDR2 SVGAGI. The CDR3 loop spans 14 amino acids. The CDR3 loop is CASTKSGGNEKLFF. DNA of the CDR3: TGTGCCAGCACAAAGTCAGGGGGGAATGAAAAACTGTTTTTT.

The genes are TRBV4-1 and TRBJ1-1; D perhaps matches TRBD1 (5 bases). Trimming removed 5 bases at V and 4 bases at J, with 20 bases between. The V gene's germline CDR1 is MGHRA and CDR2 YSYEKL. CDR3 size: 16 residues. CDR3 residues: CASSDKDIRVGTEAFF. In DNA form, the CDR3 reads TGCGCCAGCAGCGACAAGGACATAAGAGTCGGCACTGAAGCTTTCTTT.

This chain connects TRBV7-9 to TRBJ2-7; the match to TRBD2 covers 12 bases. The CDR3 runs to 15 residues. Germline trimming cut 5 bases from V and 2 bases from J; bases unmatched to any gene: 4. Looked up from germline, CDR1 is SEHNR and CDR2 is FQNEAQ (reference sequence). The CDR3: CASSPTSGGTYEQYF. The CDR3 DNA is TGTGCCAGCAGCCCAACTAGCGGGGGGACCTACGAGCAGTACTTC.

The V call is TRBV2, the J call TRBJ1-6; possible D gene TRBD1, 5 bases. The CDR3 has 13 amino acids. Trimming stripped 6 bases from V and 10 bases from J, with 13 bases between. The V gene's germline CDR1 is SNHLY and CDR2 FYNNEI. This CDR3 reads CASSGGVGSPLHF. CDR3 coding DNA: TGTGCCAGCAGCGGGGGGGTCGGGTCACCCCTCCACTTT.

This chain links TRBV18 with TRBJ2-7; TRBD1 matches at 8 bases. The length of the CDR3 is 13 residues. V shed 2 bases, J shed 6 bases, and the junction held 3 bases outside the gene matches. CDR1 and CDR2 (germline): KGHSH, LQKENI. The DNA of the CDR3 is TGTGCCAGCTCACCAAACGACAGGGGCGAGCAGTACTTC. Translation gives CASSPNDRGEQYF.

The V call is TRBV25-1, the J call TRBJ1-2; tentative D call: TRBD1 (5 bases). Germline V gives CDR1 MGHDK, CDR2 SYGVNS. V was shortened by 4 bases and J by 2 bases, with 14 bases between the two germline ends. The CDR3 is 15 residues long. The CDR3 bases are TGTGCCAGCAGTGGGGGGAGGGGTGCAAACTATGGCTACACCTTC. It translates to CASSGGRGANYGYTF.

The chain carries TRBV4-3 and TRBJ2-1; 9 nucleotides match TRBD2. Germline V lookup: CDR1 LGHNA, CDR2 YSLEER. V shed 1 base and J 0 bases; nucleotides not matched to a gene: 10. The CDR3 totals 19 residues. CDR3 protein: CASSQGAGGPESSYNEQFF. The CDR3 bases are TGCGCCAGCAGCCAAGGTGCGGGAGGGCCGGAGAGCTCCTACAATGAGCAGTTCTTC.

The chain is built from TRBV7-2 and TRBJ2-7, with D tentatively TRBD1 (5 bases). Looked up from germline, CDR1 is SGHTA and CDR2 is FQGNSA. This CDR3 is 14 amino acids long. With 1 base removed from V and 6 bases from J, the gap between germline ends came to 13 bases. CDR3 loop: CASSLDRTMGEQYF. The CDR3 region has the DNA TGTGCCAGCAGCTTAGACAGGACGATGGGCGAGCAGTACTTC.

The chain employs TRBV5-6 and TRBJ2-1; 11 bases match TRBD2. CDR1 and CDR2 from the germline V gene are SGHDT and YYEEEE. J was trimmed by 8 bases and V by 4 bases; bases with no gene match: 11. The CDR3 length is 16 residues. CDR3 in DNA: TGTGCCAGCAGCCCTATTACTAGCGGGAGAATCCATGAGCAGTTCTTC. Amino acids: CASSPITSGRIHEQFF.

The chain is built from TRBV2 and TRBJ2-3; possible D gene TRBD2, 5 bases. V was shortened by 7 bases and J by 4 bases, with 15 bases between the two germline ends. The germline CDR1 and CDR2 sequences are SNHLY and FYNNEI. This CDR3 comprises 14 residues. The CDR3 is CASTQGTSADTQYF. In DNA form, the CDR3 reads TGTGCCAGCACCCAAGGAACTAGTGCAGATACGCAGTATTTT.

This sequence joins TRBV7-2 and TRBJ2-7; 8 bases are shared with TRBD1. CDR3 length equals 15 residues. V was pared by 3 bases and J by 5 bases, with 9 bases of the junction left unmatched. CDR1 is SGHTA and CDR2 is FQGNSA in the germline V gene. The CDR3: CASSFSSDRVDEQYF. Written as DNA, the CDR3 is TGTGCCAGCAGCTTCTCCTCGGACAGGGTTGACGAGCAGTACTTC.

J is TRBJ1-3 and V is TRBV9, with D uncertain. The CDR3 loop spans 15 amino acids. Germline V gene sequence: CDR1 SGDLS, CDR2 YYNGEE. V dropped 3 bases and J dropped 0 bases, with 10 bases sitting between them. CDR3 nucleotides: TGTGCCAGCAGCGCAGGCCCCGGCTCTGGAAACACCATATATTTT. This gives the protein CASSAGPGSGNTIYF.

The chain employs TRBV12-5 and TRBJ2-3, with 12 bases lining up with TRBD2. The germline gives CDR1 LGHNT, CDR2 FRNRAP. V was clipped by 6 bases and J by 5 bases; unmatched bases: 3. The CDR3 has 14 residues. This chain's CDR3 is CASGLAGGGDTQYF. The DNA for the CDR3 is TGTGCTAGTGGCCTAGCGGGAGGGGGAGATACGCAGTATTTT.

The V and J genes are TRBV6-4 and TRBJ2-2; D not resolved. The CDR3 has 13 amino acids. Germline V gives CDR1 MRHNA, CDR2 SNTAGT. V lost 4 bases, J lost 7 bases, and 10 bases lay in between. The CDR3 DNA follows: TGTGCCAGCAGTGTTGAGCACGGCGGGGAGCTGTTTTTT. It is translated as CASSVEHGGELFF.